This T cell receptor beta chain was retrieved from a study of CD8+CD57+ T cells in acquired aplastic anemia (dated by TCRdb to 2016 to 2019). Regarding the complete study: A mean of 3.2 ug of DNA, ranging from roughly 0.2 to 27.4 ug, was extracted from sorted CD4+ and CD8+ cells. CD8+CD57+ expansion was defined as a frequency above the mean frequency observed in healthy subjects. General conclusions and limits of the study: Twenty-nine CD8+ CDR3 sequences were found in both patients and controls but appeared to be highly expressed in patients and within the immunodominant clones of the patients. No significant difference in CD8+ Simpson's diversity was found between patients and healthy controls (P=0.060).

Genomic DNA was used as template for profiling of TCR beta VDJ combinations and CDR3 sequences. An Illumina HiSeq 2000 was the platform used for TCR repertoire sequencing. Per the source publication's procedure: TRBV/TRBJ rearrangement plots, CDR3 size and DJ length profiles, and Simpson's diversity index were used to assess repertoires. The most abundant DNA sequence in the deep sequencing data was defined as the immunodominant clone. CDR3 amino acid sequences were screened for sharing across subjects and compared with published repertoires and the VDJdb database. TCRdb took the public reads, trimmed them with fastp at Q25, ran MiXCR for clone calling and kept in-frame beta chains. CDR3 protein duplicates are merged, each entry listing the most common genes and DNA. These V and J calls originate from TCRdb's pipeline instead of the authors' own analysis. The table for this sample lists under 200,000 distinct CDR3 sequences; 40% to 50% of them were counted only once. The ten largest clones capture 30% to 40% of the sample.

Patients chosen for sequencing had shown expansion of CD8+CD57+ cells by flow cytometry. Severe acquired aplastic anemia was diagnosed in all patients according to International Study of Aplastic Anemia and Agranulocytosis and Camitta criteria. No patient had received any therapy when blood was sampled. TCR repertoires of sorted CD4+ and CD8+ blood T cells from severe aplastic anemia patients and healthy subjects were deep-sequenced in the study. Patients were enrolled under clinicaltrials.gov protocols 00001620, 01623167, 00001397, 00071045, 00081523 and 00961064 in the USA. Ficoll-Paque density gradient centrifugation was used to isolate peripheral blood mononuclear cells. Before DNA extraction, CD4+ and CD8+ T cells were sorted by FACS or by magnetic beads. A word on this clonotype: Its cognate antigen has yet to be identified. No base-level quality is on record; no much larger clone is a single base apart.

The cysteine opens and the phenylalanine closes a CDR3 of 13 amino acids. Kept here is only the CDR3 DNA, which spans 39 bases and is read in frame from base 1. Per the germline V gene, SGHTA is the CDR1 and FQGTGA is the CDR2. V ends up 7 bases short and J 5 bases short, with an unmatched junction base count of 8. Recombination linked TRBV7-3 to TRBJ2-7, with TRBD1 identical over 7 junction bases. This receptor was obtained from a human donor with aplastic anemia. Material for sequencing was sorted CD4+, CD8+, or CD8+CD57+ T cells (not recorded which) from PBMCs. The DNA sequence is TGTGCCAGCAAAGACCGGGACAGAAACGAGCAGTACTTC. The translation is CASKDRDRNEQYF.